These 2 T cell receptor beta chains were all obtained from the same sample, sequenced in a study of Graves' ophthalmopathy and Graves' hyperthyroidism. The sequenced template was RNA, covering the TCR beta CDR3 region. Second-round multiplex PCR came after first-round RT-PCR with HTBI primers. TCRdb passed the multiplex PCR reads through MiXCR, listing each CDR3 protein once. The table includes about 390,000 distinct CDR3 sequences, 15% detected once. Sequencing was performed on peripheral blood. The receptors were sampled from a woman aged 18-30 years with stable Graves' hyperthyroidism.

There are many counts of this clonotype. This rearrangement joins TRBV5-1 to TRBJ1-5, with 7 nucleotides matching TRBD1. V lost 4 bases and J lost 5; bases outside the gene matches: 3. This CDR3 comprises 13 residues. CDR1 is SGHRS and CDR2 is YFSETQ in the germline V gene. DNA for the CDR3: TGCGCCAGCAGCCCTGGGACAGATCAGCCCCAGCATTTT. This gives the protein CASSPGTDQPQHF.

The chain joins TRBV5-4 to TRBJ1-1; 7 bases are a match to TRBD1. The V and J ends lost 2 bases and 0 bases, in that order; junction bases with no gene match: 13. The CDR3 has 18 residues. CDR1 and CDR2 (germline): SGHNT, YYREEE (reference sequence). The CDR3 spells CASSLRTGVLIMNTEAFF. CDR3 DNA sequence: TGTGCCAGCAGCTTAAGAACAGGGGTCCTTATCATGAACACTGAAGCTTTCTTT.